This TCR beta chain was documented in a study of glioma-infiltrating T cells after dendritic cell vaccination. TCRB CDR3 was amplified from 2 ug genomic DNA or less. The table came from immunoSEQ multiplex PCR; TCRdb's copy has only in-frame clones and leaves some out. Of 30,000 to 40,000 clones in the sample, roughly 79% were seen once. None of the glioblastoma patients had an isocitrate dehydrogenase mutation. The germline V gene encodes CDR1 SGHKS and CDR2 YYEKEE (reference sequence). Deletions cut 1 base from V and 4 bases from J, with 8 bases between. The CDR3 extends over 13 amino acids. The sequences come from blood, collected before dendritic cell vaccination. The chain recombines TRBV5-5 with TRBJ1-2, with D possibly being TRBD1 (5 bases). This sequence was found in a human donor with glioblastoma. The DNA of the CDR3 is TGTGCCAGCAGCTTGTCGGACATCTATGGCTACACCTTC. Translation gives CASSLSDIYGYTF.